This T cell receptor (beta chain) was observed in a study of blood T cell repertoires in COVID-19. Libraries were prepared by immunoSEQ multiplex PCR; TCRdb keeps only in-frame clonotypes and omits some of them. Here the sample spans 250,000 to 350,000 clones, more than 65% being singletons. V lost 2 bases, J lost 0 bases, and 15 bases lay in between. The CDR3 has 17 residues. Per the germline V gene, CDR1 is MNHEY and CDR2 is SVGEGT. What was sequenced was peripheral blood. This chain connects TRBV6-2 or TRBV6-3 to TRBJ2-3; possibly TRBD2 for D (6 bases). The receptor was derived from a person between 65 and 80 years old with COVID-19, enrolled during active disease. The CDR3 DNA sequence: TGTGCCAGCAGTTACGGCACGCGCGGGGAGAGCACAGATACGCAGTATTTT. Its translation is CASSYGTRGESTDTQYF.